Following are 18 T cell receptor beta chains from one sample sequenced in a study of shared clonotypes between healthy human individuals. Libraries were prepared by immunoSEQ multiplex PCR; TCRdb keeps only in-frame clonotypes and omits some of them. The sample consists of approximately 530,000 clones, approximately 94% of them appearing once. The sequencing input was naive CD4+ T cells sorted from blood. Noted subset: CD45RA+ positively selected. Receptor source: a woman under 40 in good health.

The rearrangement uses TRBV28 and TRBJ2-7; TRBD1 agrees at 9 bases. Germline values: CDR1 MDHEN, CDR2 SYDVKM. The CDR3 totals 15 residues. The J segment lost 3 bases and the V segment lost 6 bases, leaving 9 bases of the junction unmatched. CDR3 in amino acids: CASRPSGQGLYEQYF. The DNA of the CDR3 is TGTGCCAGCAGGCCCTCGGGACAGGGCCTCTACGAGCAGTACTTC.

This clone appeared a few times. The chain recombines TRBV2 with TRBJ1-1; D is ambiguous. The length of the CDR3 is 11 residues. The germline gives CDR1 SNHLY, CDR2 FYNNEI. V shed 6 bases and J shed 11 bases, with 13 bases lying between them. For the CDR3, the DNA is TGTGCCAGCAGGGAAATATTTACGGCTTTCTTT. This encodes CASREIFTAFF. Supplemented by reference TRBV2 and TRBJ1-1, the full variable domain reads EPEVTQTPSHQVTQMGQEVILRCVPISNHLYFYWYRQILGQKVEFLVSFYNNEISEKSEIFDDQFSVERPDGSNFTLKIRSTKLEDSAMYFCASREIFTAFFGQGTRLTVV.

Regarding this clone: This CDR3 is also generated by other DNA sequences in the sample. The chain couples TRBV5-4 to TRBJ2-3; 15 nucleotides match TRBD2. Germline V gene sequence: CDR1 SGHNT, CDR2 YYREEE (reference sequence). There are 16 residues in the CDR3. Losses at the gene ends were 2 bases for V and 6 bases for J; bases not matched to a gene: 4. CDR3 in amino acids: CASSFRTSGRADTQYF. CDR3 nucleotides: TGTGCCAGCAGCTTTAGGACTAGCGGGAGGGCCGATACGCAGTATTTT.

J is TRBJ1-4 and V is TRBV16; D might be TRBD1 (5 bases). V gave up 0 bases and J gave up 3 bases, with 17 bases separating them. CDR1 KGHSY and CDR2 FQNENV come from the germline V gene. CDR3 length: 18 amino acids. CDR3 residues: CASSQSAAVGGPNEKLFF. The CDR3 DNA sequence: TGTGCCAGCAGCCAATCGGCGGCGGTTGGGGGACCTAATGAAAAACTGTTTTTT. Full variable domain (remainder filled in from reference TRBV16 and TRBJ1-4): GEEVAQTPKHLVRGEGQKAKLYCAPIKGHSYVFWYQQVLKNEFKFLISFQNENVFDETGMPKERFSAKCLPNSPCSLEIQATKLEDSAVYFCASSQSAAVGGPNEKLFFGSGTQLSVL.

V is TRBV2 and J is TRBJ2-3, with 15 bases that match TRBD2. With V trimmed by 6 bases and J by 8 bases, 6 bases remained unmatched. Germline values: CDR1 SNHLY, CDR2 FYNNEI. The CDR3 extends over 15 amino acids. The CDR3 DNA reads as TGTGCCAGCAGCGGACTAGCGGGAGGGCCAGGTACGCAGTATTTT. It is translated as CASSGLAGGPGTQYF.

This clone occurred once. In DNA form, the CDR3 reads TGTGCCAGCAGTTTCACGGGCCAGGGCGGACACGGCTACACCTTC. Translating gives CASSFTGQGGHGYTF. The chain carries TRBV27 and TRBJ1-2; possible D gene TRBD1, 5 bases. This CDR3 spans 15 amino acids. Germline values: CDR1 MNHEY, CDR2 SMNVEV (reference sequence). The V end was cut by 3 bases, the J end by 8 bases, with 19 bases between.

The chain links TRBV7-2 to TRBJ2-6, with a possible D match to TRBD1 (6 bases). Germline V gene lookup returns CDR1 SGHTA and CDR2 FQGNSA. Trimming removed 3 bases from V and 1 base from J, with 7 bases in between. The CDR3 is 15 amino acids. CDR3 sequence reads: CASSFTGSGANVLTF. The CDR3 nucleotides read TGTGCCAGCAGCTTCACAGGGTCTGGGGCCAACGTCCTGACTTTC.

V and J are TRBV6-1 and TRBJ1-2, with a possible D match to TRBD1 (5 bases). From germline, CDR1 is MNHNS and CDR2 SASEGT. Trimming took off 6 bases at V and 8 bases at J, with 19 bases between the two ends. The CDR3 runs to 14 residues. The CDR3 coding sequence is TGTGCCAGCAGATACCCTGGGGGGTCACAGGGCTACACCTTC. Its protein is CASRYPGGSQGYTF.

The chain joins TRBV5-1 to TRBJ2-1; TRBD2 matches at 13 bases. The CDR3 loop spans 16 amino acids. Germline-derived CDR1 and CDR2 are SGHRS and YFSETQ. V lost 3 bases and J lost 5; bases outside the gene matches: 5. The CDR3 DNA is TGCGCCAGCAGCTCCACCGGGACTAGCGGGAACAATGAGCAGTTCTTC. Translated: CASSSTGTSGNNEQFF.

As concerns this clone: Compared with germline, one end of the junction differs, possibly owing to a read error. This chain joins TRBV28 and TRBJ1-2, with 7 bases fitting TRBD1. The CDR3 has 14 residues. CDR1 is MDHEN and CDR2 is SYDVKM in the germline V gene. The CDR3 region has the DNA TGTGCCAGCAGTTCTCCATCTTCGCGGACAGGCCAAGGCTTC. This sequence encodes CASSSPSSRTGQGF.

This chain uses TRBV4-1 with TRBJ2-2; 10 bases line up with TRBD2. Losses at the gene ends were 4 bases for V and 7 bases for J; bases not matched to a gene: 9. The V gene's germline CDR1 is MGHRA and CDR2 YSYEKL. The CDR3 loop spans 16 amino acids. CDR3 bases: TGCGCCAGCAGCCCCTACCTAGCGGGAGAGGTCGGGGAGCTGTTTTTT. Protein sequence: CASSPYLAGEVGELFF.

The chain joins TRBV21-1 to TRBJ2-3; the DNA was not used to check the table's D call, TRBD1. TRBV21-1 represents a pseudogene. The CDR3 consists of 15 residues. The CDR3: CASSKGKQGADTQYF. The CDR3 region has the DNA TGTGCCAGCAGCAAAGGGAAACAGGGGGCAGATACGCAGTATTTT.

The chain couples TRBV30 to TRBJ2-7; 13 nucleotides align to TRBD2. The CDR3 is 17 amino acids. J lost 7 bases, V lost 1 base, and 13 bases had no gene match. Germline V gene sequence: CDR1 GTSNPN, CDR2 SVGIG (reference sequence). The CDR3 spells CAWSAQRTSGRGEEQYF. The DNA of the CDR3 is TGTGCCTGGAGTGCCCAAAGGACTAGCGGGAGAGGTGAGGAGCAGTACTTC.

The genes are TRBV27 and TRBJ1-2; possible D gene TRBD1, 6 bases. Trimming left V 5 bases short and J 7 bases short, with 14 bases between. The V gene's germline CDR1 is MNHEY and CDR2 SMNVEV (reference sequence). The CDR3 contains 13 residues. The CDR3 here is CASSPRTRGGYTF. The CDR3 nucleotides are TGTGCCAGCAGTCCCAGGACCAGGGGTGGCTACACCTTC.

The CDR3 region has the DNA TGTGCCAGCAGTTACGTACAGGGAGCTGTTCAGCCCCAGCATTTT. This codes for CASSYVQGAVQPQHF. The chain joins TRBV6-6 to TRBJ1-5, with D perhaps matching TRBD1 (6 bases). V dropped 2 bases and J dropped 6 bases, with 14 bases sitting between them. The V gene's germline CDR1 is MNHNY and CDR2 SVGAGI (reference sequence). The CDR3 contains 15 residues.

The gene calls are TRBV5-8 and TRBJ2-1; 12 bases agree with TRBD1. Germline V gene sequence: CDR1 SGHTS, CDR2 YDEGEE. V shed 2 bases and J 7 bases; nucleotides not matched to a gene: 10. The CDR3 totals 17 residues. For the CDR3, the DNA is TGTGCCAGCAGCTTCATTACGGGGACAGGGGGCTCTAATGAGCAGTTCTTC. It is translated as CASSFITGTGGSNEQFF.

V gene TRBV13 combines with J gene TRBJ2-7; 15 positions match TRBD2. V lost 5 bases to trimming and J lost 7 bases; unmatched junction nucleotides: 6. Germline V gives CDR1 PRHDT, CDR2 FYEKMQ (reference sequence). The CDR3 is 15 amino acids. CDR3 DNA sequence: TGTGCCAGCAGCCGGACTAGCGGGAGGGTAGGTGAGCAGTACTTC. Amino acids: CASSRTSGRVGEQYF. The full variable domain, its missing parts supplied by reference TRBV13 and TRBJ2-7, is AAGVIQSPRHLIKEKRETATLKCYPIPRHDTVYWYQQGPGQDPQFLISFYEKMQSDKGSIPDRFSAQQFSDYHSELNMSSLELGDSALYFCASSRTSGRVGEQYFGPGTRLTVT.

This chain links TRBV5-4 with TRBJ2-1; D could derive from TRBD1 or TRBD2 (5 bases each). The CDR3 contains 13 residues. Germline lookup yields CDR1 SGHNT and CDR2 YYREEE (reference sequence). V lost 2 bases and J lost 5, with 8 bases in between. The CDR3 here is CASSLGENNEQFF. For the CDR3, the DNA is TGTGCCAGCAGCTTAGGGGAGAACAATGAGCAGTTCTTC.